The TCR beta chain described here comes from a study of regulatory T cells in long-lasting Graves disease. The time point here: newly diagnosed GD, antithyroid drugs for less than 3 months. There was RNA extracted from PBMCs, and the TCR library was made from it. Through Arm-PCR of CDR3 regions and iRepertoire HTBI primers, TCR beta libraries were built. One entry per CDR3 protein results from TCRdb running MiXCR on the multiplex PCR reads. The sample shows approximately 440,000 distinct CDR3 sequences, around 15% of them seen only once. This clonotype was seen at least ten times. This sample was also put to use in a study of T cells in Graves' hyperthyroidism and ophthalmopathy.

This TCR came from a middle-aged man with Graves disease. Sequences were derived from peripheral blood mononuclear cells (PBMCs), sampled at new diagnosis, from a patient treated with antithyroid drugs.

The CDR3 spells CSARDFGGSYNEQFF. CDR3 DNA sequence: TGCAGTGCTAGAGATTTCGGCGGGAGCTACAATGAGCAGTTCTTC. The chain has TRBV20-1 and TRBJ2-1, with TRBD2 matching over 7 bases. The CDR3 runs 15 residues. Germline loops: CDR1 DFQATT, CDR2 SNEGSKA (reference sequence). V lost 0 bases and J lost 3; bases outside the gene matches: 5.